This T cell receptor beta chain was recorded in a study of blood T cell repertoires in COVID-19. Study information: The cDNA or gDNA used as material had been derived from T cells, B-cell-depleted T cells, or PBMCs.

The assay was immunoSEQ multiplex PCR, and TCRdb's table has in-frame clones only and misses some. The profile shows 200,000 to 250,000 clones, approximately 80% of them singletons. This clone occurred a few times. The length of the CDR3 is 15 residues. Trimming removed 10 bases at V and 0 bases at J, with 17 bases between. In germline, CDR1 is SGHTA, CDR2 FQGNSA. Self-reported history from a screening survey and questionnaire set each donor's cohort. This receptor was taken from a middle-aged woman with acute COVID-19. The chain uses TRBV7-2 and TRBJ2-3; D is ambiguous. Sequenced sample: PBMCs or T cells enriched from blood (not recorded which). The CDR3 reads CATTRGSSSTDTQYF. CDR3 coding DNA: TGTGCCACAACCCGCGGCTCTTCTAGCACAGATACGCAGTATTTT.